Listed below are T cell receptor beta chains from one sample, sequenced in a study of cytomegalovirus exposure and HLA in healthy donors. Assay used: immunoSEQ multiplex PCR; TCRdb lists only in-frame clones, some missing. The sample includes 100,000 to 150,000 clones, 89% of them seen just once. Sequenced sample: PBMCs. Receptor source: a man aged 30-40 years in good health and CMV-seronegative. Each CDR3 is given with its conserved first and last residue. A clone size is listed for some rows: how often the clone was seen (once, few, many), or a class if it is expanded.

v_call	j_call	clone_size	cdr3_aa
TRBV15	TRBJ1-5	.	CATSRDRQGRQPQHF
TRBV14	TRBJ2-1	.	CASTPVRVSAAEQFF
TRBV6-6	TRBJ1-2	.	CASVYNYGYTF
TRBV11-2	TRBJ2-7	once	CASSWAGTRQQYF
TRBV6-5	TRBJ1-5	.	CASSSDRIAQHF
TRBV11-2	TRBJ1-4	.	CASSSWAATNEKLFF
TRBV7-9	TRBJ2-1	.	CASSLTFSGGPMQFF
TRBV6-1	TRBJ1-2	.	CASSEEVRPLGGGYTF
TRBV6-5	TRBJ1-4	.	CASSSEGVKLFF
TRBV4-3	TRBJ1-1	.	CASSQWTGGEAFF